The next 32 T cell receptor beta chains were all read from a single sample in a study of PD-1 blockade in classical Hodgkin lymphoma. Stated time point: newly diagnosed, previously untreated cHL patient sample. From thawed PBMCs, CD4+ T cells were purified using magnetic negative selection. Clones were sequenced by immunoSEQ multiplex PCR, and TCRdb holds only the in-frame ones, with some missing. There are about 24,000 clones in the sample; under 95% occur only once, and approximately 0.54% lies in the top ten. Sequencing input: CD4+ T cells from blood. These receptors all come from a human donor with classical Hodgkin lymphoma.

This rearrangement joins TRBV29-1 to TRBJ2-7; unclear D gene. The V gene lost 1 base and the J gene lost 6 bases, with 7 bases spanning the gap. The CDR3 length is 11 residues. Germline V lookup: CDR1 SQVTM, CDR2 ANQGSEA. CDR3 protein: CSVEGHSEQYF. CDR3 DNA sequence: TGCAGCGTTGAAGGTCATTCCGAGCAGTACTTC.

V usage is TRBV6-5 and J usage is TRBJ2-7, with D tentatively TRBD1 or TRBD2 (5 bases each). The length of the CDR3 is 15 residues. Germline values: CDR1 MNHEY, CDR2 SVGAGI. Trimming cost V 4 bases and J 3 bases, with 16 bases left between them. CDR3 DNA sequence: TGTGCCAGCAGTTCATCAATCGGGGCCCTCTACGAGCAGTACTTC. This translates into CASSSSIGALYEQYF.

This chain links TRBV2 with TRBJ1-1; D is ambiguous. Germline CDR1 reads SNHLY; CDR2 reads FYNNEI. Deletions cut 8 bases from V and 7 bases from J, with 20 bases between. This CDR3 has 14 residues. CDR3 coding DNA: TGTGCCAGCCAAACCGTGGCCGCGCCGCTTGAAGCTTTCTTT. It is translated as CASQTVAAPLEAFF.

The V and J genes are TRBV5-1 and TRBJ2-7; D gene ambiguous. The CDR3 has 14 amino acids. Germline V gene sequence: CDR1 SGHRS, CDR2 YFSETQ. Trimming cost V 4 bases and J 2 bases, with 13 bases left between them. For the CDR3, the DNA is TGCGCCAGCAGCAGAGGACCTGGCGCCTACGAGCAGTACTTC. It specifies CASSRGPGAYEQYF.

This clone was seen a single time. V is TRBV5-6 and J is TRBJ2-5; 7 bases fit TRBD2. V lost 6 bases, J lost 5 bases, and 13 bases stayed unmatched. CDR1 SGHDT and CDR2 YYEEEE come from the germline V gene. There are 15 residues in the CDR3. CDR3 sequence (DNA): TGTGCCAGCAACCTGGCGGCTAGCGGAGGGGAGACCCAGTACTTC. Residues: CASNLAASGGETQYF.

The V call is TRBV10-3, the J call TRBJ1-5; D may be TRBD1 (5 bases). The V end lost 0 bases, the J end lost 7 bases, and 10 bases lay between the germline ends. The CDR3 covers 14 residues. Germline V gives CDR1 ENHRY, CDR2 SYGVKD. CDR3 sequence reads: CAISESGGRQPQHF. DNA of the CDR3: TGTGCCATCAGTGAGTCGGGGGGACGGCAGCCCCAGCATTTT.

The chain recombines TRBV18 with TRBJ2-1; the D is unclear. Germline V gene lookup returns CDR1 KGHSH and CDR2 LQKENI. The V and J ends lost 3 bases and 7 bases respectively, with 7 bases between them. The CDR3 spans 12 residues. The DNA for the CDR3 is TGTGCCAGCTCACCTGCAAGGAATGAGCAGTTCTTC. Translating it yields CASSPARNEQFF.

This rearrangement joins TRBV7-9 to TRBJ2-7; 8 bases line up with TRBD2. Unmatched junction bases numbered 3, after V lost 4 bases and J lost 1 base. The CDR3 totals 14 residues. Germline V gene data show CDR1 as SEHNR and CDR2 as FQNEAQ (reference sequence). The CDR3 DNA reads TGTGCCAGCAGCTCGGGGGGGCCTTCCTACGAGCAGTACTTC. This translates into CASSSGGPSYEQYF.

V gene TRBV5-6 combines with J gene TRBJ1-1, with 9 bases that match TRBD1. There are 15 residues in the CDR3. The ends lost 4 bases at V and 2 bases at J; junction bases unmatched: 6. The germline V gene encodes CDR1 SGHDT and CDR2 YYEEEE. CDR3 residues: CASSPQGAPNTEAFF. CDR3 DNA sequence: TGTGCCAGCAGCCCACAGGGGGCCCCTAACACTGAAGCTTTCTTT.

The chain recombines TRBV18 with TRBJ2-5, with no clear D. The length of the CDR3 is 11 residues. Per the germline V gene, CDR1 is KGHSH and CDR2 is LQKENI. V was trimmed by 5 bases and J by 2 bases, leaving 3 bases between them. CDR3 nucleotides: TGTGCCAGCTCATCGCAAGAGACCCAGTACTTC. Its protein is CASSSQETQYF.

The chain is built from TRBV5-4 and TRBJ1-1, with 10 bases identical to TRBD1. The CDR3 consists of 16 residues. V lost 0 bases to trimming and J lost 1 base; unmatched junction nucleotides: 3. Germline V lookup: CDR1 SGHNT, CDR2 YYREEE (reference sequence). The DNA for the CDR3 is TGTGCCAGCAGCTTGGGACAGGGGGCCGGGAACACTGAAGCTTTCTTT. It specifies CASSLGQGAGNTEAFF.

This clone turned up a few times. The chain combines TRBV5-1 with TRBJ1-6, with D perhaps matching TRBD1 (6 bases). CDR1 and CDR2 from the germline V gene are SGHRS and YFSETQ. This CDR3 spans 16 amino acids. The V and J ends lost 4 bases and 7 bases respectively, with 18 bases between them. CDR3 sequence reads: CASSRGTKGANSPLHF. The CDR3 coding sequence is TGCGCCAGCAGCCGGGGGACAAAGGGAGCCAATTCACCCCTCCACTTT.

The gene calls are TRBV11-3 and TRBJ2-1; D might be TRBD2 (6 bases). This CDR3 spans 16 amino acids. The V end lost 5 bases, the J end lost 6 bases, and 20 bases lay between the germline ends. Germline lookup yields CDR1 SGHNT and CDR2 YENEEA. The CDR3 loop reads CASSPAGTLSGNEQFF. The CDR3 DNA reads TGTGCCAGCAGCCCAGCCGGGACTCTCTCGGGCAATGAGCAGTTCTTC.

The genes are TRBV29-1 and TRBJ2-3; D is tentatively TRBD1 or TRBD2 (6 bases each). The length of the CDR3 is 12 residues. With 2 bases removed from V and 4 bases from J, the gap between germline ends came to 7 bases. Germline CDR1 and CDR2: SQVTM and ANQGSEA. In DNA form, the CDR3 reads TGCAGCGTTGAAAGGGGGGCAGATACGCAGTATTTT. Protein product: CSVERGADTQYF.

This chain joins TRBV6-5 and TRBJ1-5; D is unresolved. This CDR3 has 14 residues. Trimming shortened V by 5 bases and J by 4 bases, and 12 bases separated the two germline ends. The germline gives CDR1 MNHEY, CDR2 SVGAGI. CDR3 region: CASSPRRNNQPQHF. The CDR3 DNA is TGTGCCAGCAGTCCCCGACGGAATAATCAGCCCCAGCATTTT.

The CDR3 DNA reads TGTGCCATCAGTAAAGTCGGCAGCAGCAGCACAGATACGCAGTATTTT. Amino acids: CAISKVGSSSTDTQYF. V gene TRBV10-3 combines with J gene TRBJ2-3; the D is unclear. Trimming left V 5 bases short and J 0 bases short, with 15 bases between. The CDR3 runs to 16 residues. CDR1 and CDR2 (germline): ENHRY, SYGVKD.

The CDR3 spells CASSLEGHRNTEAFF. CDR3 bases: TGTGCCAGCAGCTTAGAGGGACATAGGAACACTGAAGCTTTCTTT. V is TRBV11-2 and J is TRBJ1-1, with D tentatively TRBD1 (6 bases). The CDR3 is 15 residues long. V gave up 0 bases and J gave up 1 base, with 9 bases separating them. Germline V gene data show CDR1 as SGHAT and CDR2 as FQNNGV.

The chain couples TRBV28 to TRBJ2-5; 7 bases match TRBD1. The germline V gene encodes CDR1 MDHEN and CDR2 SYDVKM. The CDR3 has 14 amino acids. The ends lost 4 bases at V and 5 bases at J; junction bases unmatched: 7. This chain's CDR3 is CASSSRQGGETQYF. The CDR3 nucleotides are TGTGCCAGCAGTTCCAGACAGGGTGGGGAGACCCAGTACTTC.

This chain links TRBV7-2 with TRBJ2-3; 10 bases fit TRBD2. Germline trimming cut 3 bases from V and 3 bases from J; bases unmatched to any gene: 3. CDR3 length equals 15 residues. CDR1 and CDR2 (germline): SGHTA, FQGNSA. Here the CDR3 DNA reads TGTGCCAGCAGCTTGCTAGCGGGGGAAACAGATACGCAGTATTTT. This codes for CASSLLAGETDTQYF.

The rearrangement joins TRBV2 to TRBJ2-5, with 11 bases aligning to TRBD2. This CDR3 is 15 amino acids long. The germline V gene encodes CDR1 SNHLY and CDR2 FYNNEI. Losses at the gene ends were 2 bases for V and 5 bases for J; bases not matched to a gene: 4. CDR3 sequence: CASSEILAGGETQYF. The CDR3 DNA follows: TGTGCCAGCAGTGAAATCCTAGCGGGGGGCGAGACCCAGTACTTC.

The J gene is TRBJ1-1, the V gene TRBV21-1; TRBD1 reflects the table's D call only, with no check against the DNA. TRBV21-1 is designated a pseudogene. There are 13 residues in the CDR3. As DNA, the CDR3 is TGTGCCAGCAGCAAAGCAACGGGACAAGAAGCTTTCTTT. This gives the protein CASSKATGQEAFF.

DNA for the CDR3: TGTGCCAGCAGTCTGCGGACAGGGGGAGGGAACACTGAAGCTTTCTTT. Translating gives CASSLRTGGGNTEAFF. The chain joins TRBV27 to TRBJ1-1; 10 bases are a match to TRBD1. The CDR3 is 16 residues long. V was pared by 5 bases and J by 1 base, with 7 bases of the junction left unmatched. Germline V gives CDR1 MNHEY, CDR2 SMNVEV (reference sequence).

The chain has TRBV6-1 and TRBJ1-1; TRBD1 might be the D (5 bases). The germline V gene has CDR1 MNHNS and CDR2 SASEGT. This CDR3 is built from 12 residues. The V gene lost 4 bases and the J gene lost 7 bases, with 10 bases spanning the gap. The CDR3 loop is CASSATEYEAFF. DNA of the CDR3: TGTGCCAGCAGTGCGACAGAGTATGAAGCTTTCTTT.

This CDR3 is CASSLWGDSYEQYF. DNA of the CDR3: TGTGCCAGCAGTTTATGGGGTGATTCCTACGAGCAGTACTTC. J is TRBJ2-7 and V is TRBV27; D uncertain. Trimming stripped 1 base from V and 1 base from J, with 8 bases between. This CDR3 region has 14 residues. In germline, CDR1 is MNHEY, CDR2 SMNVEV (reference sequence).

The chain carries TRBV19 and TRBJ2-6, with 9 bases that match TRBD1. This CDR3 has 18 amino acids. In germline, CDR1 is LNHDA, CDR2 SQIVND (reference sequence). V gave up 7 bases and J gave up 0 bases; unmatched junction bases: 10. The CDR3 loop reads CASMAHGQGRSGANVLTF. In DNA, the CDR3 is TGTGCCAGTATGGCTCACGGACAGGGGCGCTCTGGGGCCAACGTCCTGACTTTC.

This clone has only one observation. The chain has TRBV7-6 and TRBJ1-1; 9 positions match TRBD1. The CDR3 spans 17 residues. The V segment lost 1 base and the J segment 7 bases; nucleotides outside the gene matches: 13. CDR1 and CDR2 (germline): SGHVS, FNYEAQ. CDR3 DNA: TGTGCCAGCAGCTTAGGGACAGGGGAGTTTTCCTTCGGTGAAGCTTTCTTT. Its translation is CASSLGTGEFSFGEAFF.

This clone was detected only a few times. This rearrangement joins TRBV19 to TRBJ1-1; D uncertain. Trimming cost V 7 bases and J 1 base, with 10 bases left between them. The germline gives CDR1 LNHDA, CDR2 SQIVND (reference sequence). The CDR3 is 13 amino acids. This CDR3 is CASTTTRNTEAFF. CDR3 DNA: TGTGCCAGTACCACGACAAGGAACACTGAAGCTTTCTTT.

The chain joins TRBV5-1 to TRBJ1-2; 8 nucleotides line up with TRBD1. Losses at the gene ends were 0 bases for V and 5 bases for J; bases not matched to a gene: 0. The CDR3 loop spans 13 amino acids. Germline loops: CDR1 SGHRS, CDR2 YFSETQ. The chain's CDR3 is CASSLGTGYGYTF. The CDR3 bases are TGCGCCAGCAGCTTGGGGACAGGGTATGGCTACACCTTC. Together with reference TRBV5-1 and TRBJ1-2, the CDR3 gives the full variable domain: KAGVTQTPRYLIKTRGQQVTLSCSPISGHRSVSWYQQTPGQGLQFLFEYFSETQRNKGNFPGRFSGRQFSNSRSEMNVSTLELGDSALYLCASSLGTGYGYTFGSGTRLTVV.

For the CDR3, the DNA is TGTGCCAGCAGCTCCCAGATCAGGAAGGGACTGAATGATTCACCCCTCCACTTT. Its protein product is CASSSQIRKGLNDSPLHF. The chain joins TRBV21-1 to TRBJ1-6. TRBV21-1 is classified as a pseudogene. This CDR3 spans 18 amino acids.

CDR3 bases: TGTGCCAGCTCCGCCTGGCTAGCGGGCGGGTCTCAAGAGACCCAGTACTTC. This gives the protein CASSAWLAGGSQETQYF. V usage is TRBV18 and J usage is TRBJ2-5; 8 bases are a match to TRBD2. The length of the CDR3 is 17 residues. V was clipped by 6 bases and J by 2 bases; unmatched bases: 14. CDR1 and CDR2 from the germline V gene are KGHSH and LQKENI.

This chain connects TRBV5-4 to TRBJ2-3; possible D gene TRBD2, 5 bases. The germline V gene has CDR1 SGHNT and CDR2 YYREEE (reference sequence). The CDR3 covers 15 residues. The V end was cut by 5 bases, the J end by 2 bases, with 15 bases between. CDR3 DNA: TGTGCCAGCAGTCCGATGGGAGCTAACACAGATACGCAGTATTTT. It encodes CASSPMGANTDTQYF.

The chain couples TRBV30 to TRBJ2-7; no clear D gene. Trimming cost V 0 bases and J 6 bases, with 6 bases left between them. CDR1 and CDR2 from the germline V gene are GTSNPN and SVGIG (reference sequence). The CDR3 runs to 11 residues. As DNA, the CDR3 is TGTGCCTGGAGTGTACTCTCCGAGCAGTACTTC. This codes for CAWSVLSEQYF.